A selection of T cell receptor beta chains follows, all from one sample in a study of OX40 agonist ivuxolimab in advanced cancers. Data came from immunoSEQ multiplex PCR; TCRdb stores just in-frame clones and leaves some out. There are 20,000 to 30,000 clones in the sample; around 90% occur only once, and approximately 48% lies in the top ten. Sequencing was performed on CD4+ or CD8+ T cells sorted from blood, taken in a trial of the OX40 agonist ivuxolimab. Receptors originate from an adult with an advanced solid tumor such as melanoma, head and neck, liver or kidney cancer. Both conserved end residues are part of each CDR3. The D gene is left open where the match is weak. A clone size is listed for some rows: how often the clone was seen (once, few, many), or a class if it is expanded.

D gene	V gene	clone size	J gene	CDR3 protein	CDR3 DNA
-	TRBV15	-	TRBJ2-3	CATSSPSSGGNTDTQYF	TGTGCCACCAGCAGCCCTAGCTCTGGGGGCAACACAGATACGCAGTATTTT
-	TRBV29-1	-	TRBJ2-1	CSVEPSQAYNEQFF	TGCAGCGTTGAACCTAGCCAAGCCTACAATGAGCAGTTCTTC
-	TRBV7-9	-	TRBJ2-5	CASSLGGSGQETQYF	TGTGCCAGCAGCTTAGGCGGTAGCGGCCAAGAGACCCAGTACTTC
-	TRBV18	-	TRBJ2-1	CASSPTLQTPTYEQFF	TGTGCCAGCTCACCAACTCTGCAGACTCCTACATATGAGCAGTTCTTC
-	TRBV11-2	once	TRBJ1-3	CASSLAVSGNTIYF	TGTGCCAGCAGCTTAGCGGTCTCTGGAAACACCATATATTTT
-	TRBV5-1	-	TRBJ1-1	CASRDQAGGITEAFF	TGCGCCAGCAGGGACCAAGCTGGGGGGATAACTGAAGCTTTCTTT
-	TRBV2	-	TRBJ2-7	CASSARGPYEQYF	TGTGCCAGCAGCGCACGGGGACCCTACGAGCAGTACTTC
-	TRBV19	-	TRBJ1-3	CASSPWSRESGNTIYF	TGTGCCAGTAGTCCGTGGTCCAGGGAGTCTGGAAACACCATATATTTT
-	TRBV19	-	TRBJ2-7	CASSIGGSLSYEQYF	TGTGCCAGTAGTATCGGCGGCAGCCTCTCCTACGAGCAGTACTTC
-	TRBV6-1	-	TRBJ2-2	CASRLGTDTGELFF	TGTGCCAGCAGACTAGGGACGGACACCGGGGAGCTGTTTTTT
-	TRBV5-6	-	TRBJ2-5	CASSLGTVTETQYF	TGTGCCAGCAGCTTGGGGACAGTGACAGAGACCCAGTACTTC
TRBD2	TRBV11-2	-	TRBJ2-1	CASSLTSGGANEQFF	TGTGCCAGCAGCTTGACTAGCGGGGGGGCCAATGAGCAGTTCTTC
TRBD2	TRBV11-2	-	TRBJ2-2	CASSLVLAGGFPGELFF	TGTGCCAGCAGCTTAGTACTAGCGGGAGGGTTCCCCGGGGAGCTGTTTTTT
-	TRBV10-3	-	TRBJ2-3	CAASGQYTDTQYF	TGTGCCGCCTCAGGACAGTACACAGATACGCAGTATTTT
-	TRBV7-9	-	TRBJ1-1	CASSSRRNNTEAFF	TGTGCCAGCAGCTCCCGGCGGAATAACACTGAAGCTTTCTTT
TRBD1	TRBV19	-	TRBJ1-1	CASRPGTGRTEAFF	TGTGCCAGTAGACCTGGGACAGGGCGGACTGAAGCTTTCTTT
-	TRBV2	-	TRBJ1-3	CASSELAGRNTIYF	TGTGCCAGCAGTGAACTTGCAGGGCGAAACACCATATATTTT
-	TRBV9	-	TRBJ2-5	CASSVGGSGETQYF	TGTGCCAGCAGCGTAGGTGGCTCGGGGGAGACCCAGTACTTC
-	TRBV9	-	TRBJ2-2	CASSVGGGVNTGELFF	TGTGCCAGCAGCGTAGGTGGCGGGGTGAACACCGGGGAGCTGTTTTTT
TRBD1	TRBV2	-	TRBJ2-7	CASSPRDRVSYEQYF	TGTGCCAGCAGCCCCCGGGACAGGGTTTCCTACGAGCAGTACTTC
TRBD2	TRBV7-9	-	TRBJ2-2	CASSFPSGRASLTAGELFF	TGTGCCAGCAGCTTTCCAAGCGGGAGGGCCAGTCTTACGGCCGGGGAGCTGTTTTTT
TRBD1	TRBV11-2	-	TRBJ1-4	CASSLNFAGGPTNEKLFF	TGTGCCAGCAGCTTAAATTTTGCAGGGGGCCCAACTAATGAAAAACTGTTTTTT
-	TRBV5-1	-	TRBJ2-2	CASNRQVGTGELFF	TGCGCCAGCAACCGGCAGGTGGGGACCGGGGAGCTGTTTTTT
TRBD2	TRBV5-4	-	TRBJ2-4	CASSSRGVGTKNIQYF	TGTGCCAGCAGCTCTCGGGGGGTGGGAACCAAAAACATTCAGTACTTC